This passage covers 22 T cell receptor beta chains from one sample sequenced in a study of blood T cell repertoires in COVID-19. Data came from immunoSEQ multiplex PCR; TCRdb stores just in-frame clones and leaves some out. The sample yields fewer than 200,000 clones, about 80% seen once. The material sequenced was PBMCs or T cells enriched from blood (not recorded which). All receptors derive from a woman aged 55-75 years with acute COVID-19.

The rearrangement links TRBV27 to TRBJ2-2; 9 bases are shared with TRBD2. Germline CDR1 is MNHEY and CDR2 is SMNVEV (reference sequence). V lost 3 bases and J lost 1; bases outside the gene matches: 3. The CDR3 extends over 16 amino acids. CDR3 sequence: CASSFRLAENTGELFF. CDR3 in DNA: TGTGCCAGCAGTTTCCGACTAGCGGAGAACACCGGGGAGCTGTTTTTT.

The chain couples TRBV5-5 to TRBJ2-2; 9 nucleotides match TRBD1. This CDR3 is built from 15 residues. Trimming at V came to 4 bases and at J to 7 bases, leaving 8 bases not matched to a gene. The germline CDR1 and CDR2 sequences are SGHKS and YYEKEE (reference sequence). CDR3 sequence (DNA): TGTGCCAGCAGCCCCACAGGGGGCGCAGGCGGGGAGCTGTTTTTT. Its protein product is CASSPTGGAGGELFF. Combining the CDR3 with reference TRBV5-5 and TRBJ2-2 gives the whole variable domain DAGVTQSPTHLIKTRGQQVTLRCSPISGHKSVSWYQQVLGQGPQFIFQYYEKEERGRGNFPDRFSARQFPNYSSELNVNALLLGDSALYLCASSPTGGAGGELFFGEGSRLTVL.

V gene TRBV20-1 combines with J gene TRBJ2-1; 11 bases map to TRBD2. This CDR3 is built from 14 residues. Germline CDR1 is DFQATT and CDR2 is SNEGSKA (reference sequence). V was clipped by 3 bases and J by 4 bases; unmatched bases: 2. CDR3 nucleotide sequence: TGCAGTGCTAGTAGCGGGGGGGTTTACAATGAGCAGTTCTTC. It specifies CSASSGGVYNEQFF.

V and J are TRBV2 and TRBJ2-5, with D tentatively TRBD2 (6 bases). From germline, CDR1 is SNHLY and CDR2 FYNNEI. The germline V and J ends were trimmed by 8 bases and 3 bases, with 16 bases remaining between them. The CDR3 sequence is 14 residues long. CDR3: CASGRRGGEETQYF. Written as DNA, the CDR3 is TGTGCCAGCGGACGGAGGGGCGGGGAAGAGACCCAGTACTTC.

This rearrangement joins TRBV28 to TRBJ2-4, with 8 positions matching TRBD1. The CDR3 spans 15 residues. Germline CDR1 reads MDHEN; CDR2 reads SYDVKM. The V segment lost 8 bases and the J segment 1 base; nucleotides outside the gene matches: 7. Written as DNA, the CDR3 is TGTGCCAGCGCAAGCCGGGACAGGGCCAAAAACATTCAGTACTTC. Its protein product is CASASRDRAKNIQYF.

The count of this clone is one. The V and J genes are TRBV29-1 and TRBJ2-1; TRBD2 aligns across 11 bases. The CDR3 runs to 18 residues. Germline-derived CDR1 and CDR2 are SQVTM and ANQGSEA. V shed 8 bases, J shed 0 bases, and the junction held 15 bases outside the gene matches. The DNA for the CDR3 is TGCAGCTCTAGAACCGGGACTAGCGGTACAAGCTCCTACAATGAGCAGTTCTTC. This sequence encodes CSSRTGTSGTSSYNEQFF.

A few counts support this clone. This chain joins TRBV7-2 and TRBJ1-1, with D possibly being TRBD1 (5 bases). CDR1 and CDR2 (germline): SGHTA, FQGNSA. This CDR3 is built from 14 residues. V was pared by 5 bases and J by 2 bases, with 12 bases between. CDR3 DNA: TGTGCCAGCAGCGCCGGACAAGGAAACACTGAAGCTTTCTTT. Translation gives CASSAGQGNTEAFF.

The chain has TRBV29-1 and TRBJ1-5, with 8 bases matching TRBD1. V was pared by 6 bases and J by 3 bases, with 4 bases of the junction left unmatched. There are 13 residues in the CDR3. Germline V gene lookup returns CDR1 SQVTM and CDR2 ANQGSEA. This CDR3 reads CSVVTGVNQPQHF. The CDR3 DNA sequence: TGCAGCGTAGTGACAGGGGTCAATCAGCCCCAGCATTTT.

The chain couples TRBV7-6 to TRBJ1-1; no definite D call. V lost 1 base and J 1 base, leaving 7 bases between the germline ends. The CDR3 totals 14 residues. Germline V gene data show CDR1 as SGHVS and CDR2 as FNYEAQ. DNA for the CDR3: TGTGCCAGCAGCTTAGGCGTTTGGAACACTGAAGCTTTCTTT. Translated: CASSLGVWNTEAFF.

The chain recombines TRBV7-2 with TRBJ1-2; TRBD1 might be the D (6 bases). The V and J ends lost 5 bases and 4 bases respectively, with 17 bases between them. In germline, CDR1 is SGHTA, CDR2 FQGNSA. The CDR3 runs to 15 residues. This CDR3 is CASSTLQGMGYGYTF. The DNA of the CDR3 is TGTGCCAGCAGCACTCTACAGGGAATGGGCTATGGCTACACCTTC.

The chain uses TRBV18 and TRBJ2-2, with 8 bases that match TRBD2. The CDR3 is 16 residues long. J gave up 5 bases and V 0 bases, and 5 bases lay outside the gene matches. Germline CDR1 KGHSH, CDR2 LQKENI. CDR3 region: CASSPPGLGGTGELFF. CDR3 nucleotides: TGTGCCAGCTCACCACCGGGACTAGGTGGGACCGGGGAGCTGTTTTTT.

The chain carries TRBV6-5 and TRBJ2-7; 7 nucleotides match TRBD1. Per germline, CDR1 MNHEY and CDR2 SVGAGI. Trimming at V came to 6 bases and at J to 7 bases, leaving 12 bases not matched to a gene. The CDR3 consists of 14 residues. The CDR3, as DNA: TGTGCCAGCAGAAGTATGAGGGGGCGGCGGGAGCAGTACGTC. It encodes CASRSMRGRREQYV.

The chain carries TRBV7-6 and TRBJ2-1; D perhaps matches TRBD2 (6 bases). The V gene lost 1 base and the J gene lost 11 bases, with 18 bases spanning the gap. CDR3 size: 15 residues. The V gene's germline CDR1 is SGHVS and CDR2 FNYEAQ. The CDR3 reads CASSLDLAGRGKQFF. The CDR3 DNA follows: TGTGCCAGCAGCTTAGATTTGGCGGGGCGAGGAAAGCAGTTCTTC.

This sequence joins TRBV5-1 and TRBJ2-1, with 7 nucleotides matching TRBD1. Germline CDR1 is SGHRS and CDR2 is YFSETQ. Trimming removed 4 bases from V and 7 bases from J; junction bases left unmatched: 14. The length of the CDR3 is 16 residues. This chain's CDR3 is CASSTDRASAVNEQFF. The CDR3 coding sequence is TGCGCCAGCAGCACAGACAGGGCCTCAGCGGTTAATGAGCAGTTCTTC.

The V call is TRBV10-2, the J call TRBJ1-1, with a weak D call TRBD1 (6 bases). V gave up 3 bases and J gave up 3 bases, with 8 bases separating them. The V gene's germline CDR1 is WSHSY and CDR2 SAAADI. The CDR3 has 13 amino acids. The CDR3 reads CASSEGGDTEAFF. Written as DNA, the CDR3 is TGCGCCAGCAGTGAAGGGGGGGACACTGAAGCTTTCTTT.

This clone has a single count. The chain has TRBV10-3 and TRBJ2-5; 12 bases agree with TRBD2. There are 15 residues in the CDR3. Per germline, CDR1 ENHRY and CDR2 SYGVKD. V dropped 5 bases and J dropped 2; count of bases not matched to a gene: 3. This CDR3 is CAISRTSGGQETQYF. In nucleotides, the CDR3 is TGTGCCATCAGTAGAACTAGCGGGGGGCAAGAGACCCAGTACTTC.

This clone was found once. This rearrangement joins TRBV12-3 or TRBV12-4 to TRBJ1-6, with a weak D call TRBD1 (5 bases). The CDR3 covers 12 residues. V lost 6 bases and J 9 bases, leaving 9 bases between the germline ends. For the CDR3, the DNA is TGTGCCAGCAGCACTCAGGGTTCACCCCTCCACTTT. Its protein product is CASSTQGSPLHF.

The chain links TRBV4-3 to TRBJ2-2; tentatively, D is TRBD2 (5 bases). This CDR3 has 16 residues. In germline, CDR1 is LGHNA, CDR2 YSLEER. The V end lost 2 bases, the J end lost 0 bases, and 10 bases lay between the germline ends. The CDR3 region has the DNA TGCGCCAGCAGCCAACATCGGGGAACGAACACCGGGGAGCTGTTTTTT. Amino acids: CASSQHRGTNTGELFF.

This chain connects TRBV7-2 to TRBJ2-4; D gene unclear. CDR1 and CDR2 (germline): SGHTA, FQGNSA. V dropped 3 bases and J dropped 0 bases, with 9 bases sitting between them. This CDR3 has 15 residues. CDR3 bases: TGTGCCAGCAGCTTGCAGGCACTAGCCAAAAACATTCAGTACTTC. Translated, it gives CASSLQALAKNIQYF.

This sequence joins TRBV5-6 and TRBJ2-7; TRBD1 agrees at 10 bases. The CDR3 consists of 14 residues. Germline V gene sequence: CDR1 SGHDT, CDR2 YYEEEE. With 0 bases clipped from V and 3 bases from J, the junction kept 0 bases outside the gene matches. The CDR3 is CASSLGTGGYEQYF. For the CDR3, the DNA is TGTGCCAGCAGCTTGGGGACAGGGGGCTACGAGCAGTACTTC.

The chain employs TRBV15 and TRBJ1-4; D call uncertain. Germline-derived CDR1 and CDR2 are LNHNV and YYDKDF (reference sequence). Between the trimmed V and J ends, which lost 3 bases and 8 bases, there was a span of 16 bases. This CDR3 has 15 amino acids. The CDR3 loop is CATSRRAGGVEKLFF. CDR3 bases: TGTGCCACCAGCAGGAGAGCCGGCGGTGTCGAAAAACTGTTTTTT.

The chain is built from TRBV9 and TRBJ2-1; 8 bases are shared with TRBD1. Germline-derived CDR1 and CDR2 are SGDLS and YYNGEE. The CDR3 has 15 residues. The ends lost 0 bases at V and 6 bases at J; junction bases unmatched: 5. The CDR3 bases are TGTGCCAGCAGCGTAGGTGGACAGGGCGGCAATGAGCAGTTCTTC. Translation: CASSVGGQGGNEQFF.